The TCR beta chain under discussion was sequenced for a study of neurological immune-mediated disorders. PBMCs stored at -80 C, numbering 2 million, were the origin of the unsorted libraries. cDNA synthesis was performed by 5'RACE with 10-nucleotide random UMIs. TCRdb used MiXCR to reprocess the 5' RACE reads, holding one entry per CDR3 protein. The sample lists 25,000 to 30,000 distinct CDR3 sequences, more than 6.5% occurring once. General study findings and limits: None of the CDR3 amino acid sequences of expanded clones recurred across subjects, suggesting private repertoires in all groups. The greatest TCR clonal expansion appeared in HTLV-1-associated myelopathy and the smallest, falling below healthy controls, in multiple sclerosis.

This clonotype has a count of ten or more. The target antigen is unknown. The receptor comes from a woman aged 50 to 60 in good health. The sequenced sample was PBMCs.

CDR3 DNA sequence: TGTGCCAGCAGTCCCGCCGGGACAAGGTCGGAAAAACTGTTTTTT. It yields the protein CASSPAGTRSEKLFF. V is TRBV7-8 and J is TRBJ1-4; possibly TRBD1 for D (6 bases). CDR3 length: 15 amino acids. V was clipped by 6 bases and J by 8 bases, with 19 bases between them. In germline, CDR1 is SGHVS, CDR2 FQNEAQ.